This TCR beta chain was sequenced during a study of shared clonotypes between healthy human individuals. Study as a whole: The study used three CD4 naive, three CD4 memory, two CD8 naive and one CD8 memory plate per donor.

Study conclusions and caveats: About 4.5% of naive CD4 clonotypes were common to a handful of donors. Estimated clonotype richness was generally higher in naive than memory subsets. The expectation was that sequencing depth would affect clonotype sharing among donors.

A word on this clone: The antigen is not known. The junction differs from germline at one of its ends, possibly a read error. This sample also contains other DNA sequences that code for the same CDR3.

The CDR3 contains 13 residues. Per germline, CDR1 MGHRA and CDR2 YSYEKL. TCRdb keeps only in-frame clones here, not all; method: immunoSEQ multiplex PCR. The sample comprises about 1 million clones, 75% to 80% of which are singletons, and roughly 0.56% rests with the top ten. The receptor comes from a man between 18 and 35 years old in good health. Some clones in this sample may be carry-over from other donors' samples. The sample taken for sequencing was memory CD4+ T cells from PBMCs. As for subset: CD45RA-negative fraction. The chain uses TRBV4-1 and TRBJ1-2, with D unresolved. The DNA of the CDR3 is TGCGCCAGCAGTCAAGATTACTCCTATGGCTACACCTTC. This encodes CASSQDYSYGYTF.